Listed here are 15 T cell receptor beta chains from one sample, sequenced in a study of blood T cell repertoires in COVID-19. Assay: immunoSEQ multiplex PCR; the TCRdb copy retains only in-frame clones and omits some. The sample lists some 150,000 clones, 80% to 90% seen once, with approximately 8% in the top ten. Material: peripheral blood. The receptors stem from a woman aged 60-75 years with COVID-19, enrolled during active disease.

V usage is TRBV14 and J usage is TRBJ2-5; D is perhaps TRBD2 (7 bases). V lost 0 bases and J lost 0, with 14 bases in between. The CDR3 runs 17 residues. CDR1 and CDR2 from the germline V gene are SGHDN and FVKESK. CDR3 DNA: TGTGCCAGCAGCCAAGATAGGCGGGGGCCGTACCAAGAGACCCAGTACTTC. Amino acid sequence: CASSQDRRGPYQETQYF.

This clone showed up just a few times. The chain has TRBV4-2 and TRBJ1-4; TRBD1 is a possible D gene (6 bases). Germline V gives CDR1 LGHNA, CDR2 YNFKEQ. The CDR3 has 13 amino acids. V dropped 6 bases and J dropped 7 bases, with 12 bases sitting between them. CDR3 loop: CASRQGRAEKLFF. In DNA, the CDR3 is TGTGCCAGCAGACAGGGTCGGGCTGAAAAACTGTTTTTT.

V gene TRBV11-2 combines with J gene TRBJ2-3; perhaps TRBD1 as D (5 bases). Germline CDR1 reads SGHAT; CDR2 reads FQNNGV. Trimming removed 2 bases from V and 4 bases from J, with 13 bases in between. This CDR3 has 15 residues. CDR3 sequence: CASSLHQGSSDTQYF. As DNA, the CDR3 is TGTGCCAGCAGCTTACATCAGGGATCATCAGATACGCAGTATTTT.

This chain joins TRBV24-1 and TRBJ2-2; 11 bases line up with TRBD2. Germline values: CDR1 KGHDR, CDR2 SFDVKD. The CDR3 is 13 amino acids. V was pared by 8 bases and J by 6 bases, with 1 base of the junction left unmatched. In DNA form, the CDR3 reads TGTGCCACCACTAGCGGGGGGCCCGGGGAGCTGTTTTTT. This codes for CATTSGGPGELFF.

This chain joins TRBV7-9 and TRBJ1-1; a weak D match, TRBD1 (6 bases). The CDR3 covers 14 residues. The V end was cut by 3 bases, the J end by 1 base, with 9 bases between. Germline V gives CDR1 SEHNR, CDR2 FQNEAQ (reference sequence). CDR3 protein: CASSFRGGNTEAFF. The CDR3 nucleotides read TGTGCCAGCAGCTTCAGAGGGGGGAACACTGAAGCTTTCTTT.

This chain uses TRBV11-2 with TRBJ2-3; D is unresolved. Germline assignment: CDR1 SGHAT and CDR2 FQNNGV. V lost 2 bases and J lost 6, with 9 bases in between. The CDR3 consists of 13 residues. The CDR3 sequence is CASSLSGGDTQYF. The CDR3 DNA sequence: TGTGCCAGCAGCTTATCGGGTGGGGATACGCAGTATTTT.

The V and J genes are TRBV30 and TRBJ1-5; 7 nucleotides line up with TRBD1. The germline V gene has CDR1 GTSNPN and CDR2 SVGIG (reference sequence). The CDR3 runs to 13 residues. With 0 bases clipped from V and 7 bases from J, the junction kept 3 bases outside the gene matches. CDR3 nucleotides: TGTGCCTGGAGTGTTACAGGGGCCCAGCCCCAGCATTTT. Translated: CAWSVTGAQPQHF.

The chain couples TRBV27 to TRBJ2-1; tentatively, D is TRBD2 (5 bases). V was shortened by 6 bases and J by 6 bases, with 15 bases between the two germline ends. The CDR3 sequence is 14 residues long. CDR1 is MNHEY, CDR2 SMNVEV, per germline (reference sequence). CDR3 protein: CASSSLERGNEQFF. As DNA, the CDR3 is TGTGCCAGCAGCAGTCTCGAACGGGGCAATGAGCAGTTCTTC.

The chain links TRBV7-6 to TRBJ1-2, with a possible D match to TRBD1 (5 bases). This CDR3 has 14 amino acids. With 5 bases removed from V and 4 bases from J, the gap between germline ends came to 14 bases. Germline CDR1 SGHVS, CDR2 FNYEAQ. The CDR3 reads CASSLQQAGYGYTF. CDR3 sequence (DNA): TGTGCCAGCAGCCTTCAACAGGCCGGCTATGGCTACACCTTC.

The genes are TRBV2 and TRBJ1-2; D ambiguous. The CDR3 extends over 13 amino acids. Looked up from germline, CDR1 is SNHLY and CDR2 is FYNNEI. V gave up 6 bases and J gave up 2 bases, with 10 bases separating them. The CDR3 coding sequence is TGTGCCAGCAGCTTGACACCAAACTATGGCTACACCTTC. This translates into CASSLTPNYGYTF.

The V call is TRBV7-6, the J call TRBJ2-1; 9 bases fit TRBD1. The germline V gene has CDR1 SGHVS and CDR2 FNYEAQ. This CDR3 contains 14 residues. V dropped 1 base and J dropped 6; count of bases not matched to a gene: 1. The CDR3 loop reads CASSLGTGVNEQFF. The CDR3 nucleotides are TGTGCCAGCAGCTTAGGGACAGGGGTCAATGAGCAGTTCTTC.

Here the CDR3 DNA reads TGCGCCAGCAGCCAAGGTGGACAGGGGAACACTGAAGCTTTCTTT. Its protein is CASSQGGQGNTEAFF. This rearrangement joins TRBV4-1 to TRBJ1-1; 8 positions agree with TRBD1. This CDR3 contains 15 residues. V lost 1 base to trimming and J lost 1 base; unmatched junction nucleotides: 2. The germline V gene encodes CDR1 MGHRA and CDR2 YSYEKL.

This chain joins TRBV27 and TRBJ2-7; TRBD1 matches 7 bases. The CDR3 length is 16 residues. J gave up 1 base and V 6 bases, and 12 bases lay outside the gene matches. Germline assignment: CDR1 MNHEY and CDR2 SMNVEV (reference sequence). CDR3 sequence (DNA): TGTGCCAGCAGCCGTCTAGGGGGACAGACTTCCTACGAGCAGTACTTC. As protein: CASSRLGGQTSYEQYF.

The chain has TRBV6-5 and TRBJ2-2, with D perhaps matching TRBD1 (6 bases). The CDR3 extends over 13 amino acids. V was trimmed by 7 bases and J by 3 bases, leaving 9 bases between them. CDR1 and CDR2 (germline): MNHEY, SVGAGI. CDR3 region: CASTYRDTGELFF. In nucleotides, the CDR3 is TGTGCCAGCACGTACAGGGACACCGGGGAGCTGTTTTTT.

V gene TRBV19 combines with J gene TRBJ2-3, with 7 positions matching TRBD2. V lost 3 bases, J lost 1 base, and 13 bases stayed unmatched. CDR1 is LNHDA, CDR2 SQIVND, per germline (reference sequence). This CDR3 has 18 residues. In nucleotides, the CDR3 is TGTGCCAGTAGTATCGGACTAGTGCCCTCCTTGGGCACAGATACGCAGTATTTT. This encodes CASSIGLVPSLGTDTQYF.